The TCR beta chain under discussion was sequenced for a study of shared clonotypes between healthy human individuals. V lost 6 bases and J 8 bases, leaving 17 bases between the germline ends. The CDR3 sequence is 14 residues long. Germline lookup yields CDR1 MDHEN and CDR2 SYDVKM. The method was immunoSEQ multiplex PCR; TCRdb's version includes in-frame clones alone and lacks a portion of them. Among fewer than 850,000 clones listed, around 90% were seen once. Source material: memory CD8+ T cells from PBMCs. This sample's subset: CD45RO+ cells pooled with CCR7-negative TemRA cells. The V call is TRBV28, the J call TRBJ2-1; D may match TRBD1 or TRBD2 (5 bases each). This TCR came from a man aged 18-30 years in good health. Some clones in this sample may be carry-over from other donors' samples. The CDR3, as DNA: TGTGCCAGCAGCCGGAATAGGAGAGGGGATGAGCAGTTCTTC. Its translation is CASSRNRRGDEQFF.